Following are 8 T cell receptor beta chains from one sample sequenced in a study of regulatory T cells in long-lasting Graves disease. The sample's time point: newly diagnosed GD, antithyroid drugs for less than 3 months. Extracted RNA from PBMCs served as the source of the TCR library. Arm-PCR with iRepertoire HTBI primers amplified the CDR3 regions for these TCR beta libraries. TCRdb used MiXCR to reprocess the multiplex PCR reads, holding one entry per CDR3 protein. In the table there are about 240,000 distinct CDR3 sequences, around 21% of which are singletons. The sample in question was peripheral blood mononuclear cells (PBMCs), obtained at new diagnosis, from a patient treated with antithyroid drugs. These receptors were obtained from a female donor with Graves disease.

There are many counts of this clonotype. The rearrangement joins TRBV5-1 to TRBJ2-1; TRBD2 matches 7 bases. The CDR3 is 16 amino acids. Germline V gene lookup returns CDR1 SGHRS and CDR2 YFSETQ. V lost 4 bases and J lost 8; bases outside the gene matches: 15. The CDR3 region has the DNA TGCGCCAGCAGCACGGAGCAACTAGCGAGATCGGATGAGCAGTTCTTC. Amino acids: CASSTEQLARSDEQFF. Full variable domain (missing parts from reference TRBV5-1 and TRBJ2-1): KAGVTQTPRYLIKTRGQQVTLSCSPISGHRSVSWYQQTPGQGLQFLFEYFSETQRNKGNFPGRFSGRQFSNSRSEMNVSTLELGDSALYLCASSTEQLARSDEQFFGPGTRLTVL.

The gene calls are TRBV7-8 and TRBJ2-7, with D possibly being TRBD1 (5 bases). Trimming took 5 bases from V and 0 from J, leaving 11 bases between them. The CDR3 totals 14 residues. CDR1 SGHVS and CDR2 FQNEAQ come from the germline V gene. This CDR3 reads CASSPGRHSYEQYF. The CDR3 DNA reads TGTGCCAGCAGCCCAGGGCGGCACTCCTACGAGCAGTACTTC.

At least ten counts were recorded for this clonotype. V gene TRBV19 combines with J gene TRBJ1-1; D may be TRBD1 (6 bases). The CDR3 has 17 amino acids. Germline CDR1 LNHDA, CDR2 SQIVND (reference sequence). V dropped 4 bases and J dropped 0 bases, with 18 bases sitting between them. CDR3 DNA sequence: TGTGCCAGTAGTACGGGCAATCGACAGGCTTTGAACACTGAAGCTTTCTTT. Its protein product is CASSTGNRQALNTEAFF. Looking up the rest from reference TRBV19 and TRBJ1-1 gives the full variable domain: DGGITQSPKYLFRKEGQNVTLSCEQNLNHDAMYWYRQDPGQGLRLIYYSQIVNDFQKGDIAEGYSVSREKKESFPLTVTSAQKNPTAFYLCASSTGNRQALNTEAFFGQGTRLTVV.

This clonotype was found many times. This chain links TRBV2 with TRBJ1-5; D gene uncertain. This CDR3 has 11 amino acids. Germline V gives CDR1 SNHLY, CDR2 FYNNEI. V lost 8 bases and J 1 base, leaving 3 bases between the germline ends. The CDR3 DNA reads as TGTGCCAGCCACAGCAATCAGCCCCAGCATTTT. It translates to CASHSNQPQHF.

This sequence joins TRBV7-8 and TRBJ2-7, with D perhaps given as TRBD1 or TRBD2 (5 bases each). Germline-derived CDR1 and CDR2 are SGHVS and FQNEAQ. V was trimmed by 5 bases and J by 2 bases, leaving 19 bases between them. The CDR3 extends over 16 amino acids. CDR3 coding DNA: TGTGCCAGCAGCGTTGAAGGGGACCCGGACCCCTACGAGCAGTACTTC. Encoded protein: CASSVEGDPDPYEQYF.

The gene calls are TRBV9 and TRBJ1-1; TRBD1 is a possible D gene (5 bases). The V and J ends lost 0 bases and 0 bases respectively, with 9 bases between them. The CDR3 is made up of 15 amino acids. The germline gives CDR1 SGDLS, CDR2 YYNGEE. As DNA, the CDR3 is TGTGCCAGCAGCGTAGGAGGAGGGGTGAACACTGAAGCTTTCTTT. Its protein is CASSVGGGVNTEAFF.

V gene TRBV7-2 combines with J gene TRBJ2-1; 15 nucleotides line up with TRBD2. Germline V gene data show CDR1 as SGHTA and CDR2 as FQGNSA. J lost 7 bases, V lost 5 bases, and 6 bases had no gene match. The CDR3 has 16 residues. As DNA, the CDR3 is TGTGCCAGCAGCGACCGGACTAGCGGGGGGGTAAATGAGCAGTTCTTC. It yields the protein CASSDRTSGGVNEQFF.

Ten or more counts support this clonotype. The chain recombines TRBV29-1 with TRBJ2-2, with D possibly TRBD2 on 5 matching bases. Germline V CDR1 and CDR2: SQVTM, ANQGSEA. This CDR3 is 13 amino acids long. V lost 0 bases and J lost 5, with 7 bases in between. The CDR3 loop reads CSVEESGTGELFF. The CDR3 nucleotides are TGCAGCGTTGAAGAGTCGGGGACCGGGGAGCTGTTTTTT.